The T cell receptor beta chain described here comes from a study of T cell repertoires in cytomegalovirus infection. MiXCR was run by TCRdb on the reads, yielding one entry per CDR3 protein. The table lists around 740,000 distinct CDR3 sequences, 35% of them singletons. Input material: PBMCs. This sequence was found in a human donor in good health (CMV status not recorded). Some clones in this sample may be carry-over from other donors' samples.

The DNA of the CDR3 is TGTGCCAGCAGCTTAGGTAACAGAGACACTGAAGCTTTCTTT. It translates to CASSLGNRDTEAFF. The chain carries TRBV7-9 and TRBJ1-1; D gene unclear. This CDR3 contains 14 residues. Trimming removed 1 base at V and 3 bases at J, with 9 bases between. From germline, CDR1 is SEHNR and CDR2 FQNEAQ (reference sequence).